These 9 T cell receptor beta chains were all obtained from the same sample, sequenced in a study of shared clonotypes between healthy human individuals (TCRdb year 2020). Receptors were amplified or captured by the immunoSEQ multiplex PCR assay. TCRdb took over this immuneACCESS table, retaining in-frame rearrangements with V and J assigned. Such tables are incomplete; in checked studies, under half of the missing clones stem from an unresolved V gene, and the remainder is unexplained. The table for this sample lists roughly 890,000 clones; 90% to 95% of them were counted only once. The ten largest clones take up about 24% of the sample. CD8 naive samples were CD45RO-negative cells positively selected for CCR7, giving a CD45RA+CCR7+ population that excluded TemRA cells. The specimen sequenced was naive CD8+ T cells sorted from blood. This specimen's cell subset or site label, interpreted: CD45RA+CCR7+. The source of these receptors is a man aged 25-45 years in good health.

The chain has TRBV4-3 and TRBJ2-7, with D perhaps given as TRBD1 or TRBD2 (5 bases each). There are 14 residues in the CDR3. CDR1 and CDR2 from the germline V gene are LGHNA and YSLEER. The V end lost 3 bases, the J end lost 5 bases, and 14 bases lay between the germline ends. In DNA form, the CDR3 reads TGCGCCAGCAGCCACGGGGCCTTTGACAACGAGCAGTACTTC. Its translation is CASSHGAFDNEQYF.

This sequence joins TRBV6-1 and TRBJ2-1; TRBD1 matches 8 bases. The CDR3 length is 13 residues. V trimming: 8 bases; J trimming: 7 bases; junction bases outside the gene matches: 7. Germline CDR1 and CDR2: MNHNS and SASEGT. DNA for the CDR3: TGTGCCAGCCCGACAGGGGTGAGTAATGAGCAGTTCTTC. Translation: CASPTGVSNEQFF.

The chain couples TRBV29-1 to TRBJ1-2; 8 bases fit TRBD1. The CDR3 sequence is 13 residues long. In germline, CDR1 is SQVTM, CDR2 ANQGSEA. V was pared by 5 bases and J by 1 base, with 3 bases of the junction left unmatched. Here the CDR3 DNA reads TGCAGCGTTACGACAGGGGTTAACTATGGCTACACCTTC. This sequence encodes CSVTTGVNYGYTF.

This chain joins TRBV4-3 and TRBJ2-7; D might be TRBD1 or TRBD2, each matching 5 bases. Germline lookup yields CDR1 LGHNA and CDR2 YSLEER. Trimming shortened V by 0 bases and J by 2 bases, and 11 bases separated the two germline ends. CDR3 length: 15 residues. The CDR3 DNA sequence: TGCGCCAGCAGCCAAGACCGGTGGGGACCCTACGAGCAGTACTTC. Translated, it gives CASSQDRWGPYEQYF.

The rearrangement uses TRBV27 and TRBJ1-2; TRBD1 is a possible D gene (5 bases). Germline V gene lookup returns CDR1 MNHEY and CDR2 SMNVEV (reference sequence). The V and J ends lost 6 bases and 4 bases respectively, with 12 bases between them. The CDR3 has 13 amino acids. The CDR3 reads CASRGGRIYGYTF. The CDR3 DNA follows: TGTGCCAGCAGGGGGGGACGGATCTATGGCTACACCTTC.

This clone occurred once. The V call is TRBV4-1, the J call TRBJ2-2; D may correspond to TRBD1 or TRBD2 (5 bases each). Trimming stripped 2 bases from V and 5 bases from J, with 21 bases between. In germline, CDR1 is MGHRA, CDR2 YSYEKL. This CDR3 has 18 amino acids. Here the CDR3 DNA reads TGCGCCAGCAGCCAAAGGTTACTTTCAGGGTCGGGAACCGGGGAGCTGTTTTTT. Its translation is CASSQRLLSGSGTGELFF.

The chain joins TRBV5-1 to TRBJ2-5, with D uncertain. Trimming took 0 bases from V and 2 from J, leaving 8 bases between them. This CDR3 region has 14 residues. Germline V gene data show CDR1 as SGHRS and CDR2 as YFSETQ. Here the CDR3 reads CASSLEYSQETQYF. The CDR3 DNA sequence: TGCGCCAGCAGCTTGGAGTACAGTCAAGAGACCCAGTACTTC.

The chain recombines TRBV11-2 with TRBJ1-1, with TRBD1 as a possible D gene (5 bases). The ends were cut back, 5 bases at V and 7 bases at J, with 14 bases in the middle. The CDR3 spans 13 residues. From germline, CDR1 is SGHAT and CDR2 FQNNGV. The CDR3 is CASSRQTGGEAFF. The CDR3 coding sequence is TGTGCCAGCAGCCGACAGACCGGTGGTGAAGCTTTCTTT.

This rearrangement joins TRBV10-2 to TRBJ2-3; D gene unclear. The germline gives CDR1 WSHSY, CDR2 SAAADI. Trimming shortened V by 6 bases and J by 0 bases, and 13 bases separated the two germline ends. The length of the CDR3 is 15 residues. In DNA form, the CDR3 reads TGCGCCAGCAGGGACGTTATTTCTAGCACAGATACGCAGTATTTT. This translates into CASRDVISSTDTQYF.